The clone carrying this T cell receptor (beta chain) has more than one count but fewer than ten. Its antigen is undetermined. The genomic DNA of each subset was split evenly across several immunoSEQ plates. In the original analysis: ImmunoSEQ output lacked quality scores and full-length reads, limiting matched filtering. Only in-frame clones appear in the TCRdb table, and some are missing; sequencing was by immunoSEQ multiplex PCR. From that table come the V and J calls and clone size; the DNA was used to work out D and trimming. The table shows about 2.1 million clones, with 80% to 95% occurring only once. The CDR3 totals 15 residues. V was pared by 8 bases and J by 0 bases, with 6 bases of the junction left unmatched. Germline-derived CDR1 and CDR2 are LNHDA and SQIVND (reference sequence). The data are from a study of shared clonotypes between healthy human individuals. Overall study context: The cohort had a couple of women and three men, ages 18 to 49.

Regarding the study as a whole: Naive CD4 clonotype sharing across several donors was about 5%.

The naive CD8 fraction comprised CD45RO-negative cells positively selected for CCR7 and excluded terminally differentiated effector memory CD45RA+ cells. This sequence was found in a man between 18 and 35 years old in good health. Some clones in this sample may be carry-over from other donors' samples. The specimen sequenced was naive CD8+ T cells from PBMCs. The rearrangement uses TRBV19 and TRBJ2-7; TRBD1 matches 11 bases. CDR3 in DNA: TGTGCCAGTGAGAGCGGACAGGGGGCCTCCTACGAGCAGTACTTC. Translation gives CASESGQGASYEQYF.